Shown below are 26 T cell receptor beta chains from a single sample sequenced in a study of beta chain features in type 1 diabetes. Study-wide results and caveats: Moderate yet significant TCRB CDR3 shortening was seen in Type 1 diabetes patients in all four CD4+ subsets.

Their antigen targets remain unknown. Isolated RNA was reverse transcribed in full, so expressed TCRB transcripts were sequenced. The method was immunoSEQ multiplex PCR; TCRdb's version includes in-frame clones alone and lacks a portion of them. The sample lists some 640,000 clones; over 11% were seen once. Sequencing was carried out using naive CD4+ T cells from blood. The receptor source for this set is a man younger than 30 with type 1 diabetes.

V gene TRBV13 combines with J gene TRBJ2-5; TRBD1 is a possible D gene (6 bases). Germline CDR1 reads PRHDT; CDR2 reads FYEKMQ (reference sequence). This CDR3 contains 15 residues. V was cut by 5 bases and J by 6 bases, with 19 bases left in between. This CDR3 reads CASSGTGITRKTQYF. DNA of the CDR3: TGTGCCAGCAGCGGAACAGGGATAACAAGAAAGACCCAGTACTTC.

V gene TRBV12-2 combines with J gene TRBJ1-2; the D call TRBD1 from the table was never checked on the DNA. TRBV12-2 is listed as a pseudogene. The CDR3 has 14 amino acids. The CDR3 sequence is CASRQDNIDYGYTF. CDR3 sequence (DNA): TGTGCAAGTCGTCAGGATAACATCGACTATGGCTACACCTTC.

This clone has only a few counts. The gene calls are TRBV5-1 and TRBJ1-2; a possible D gene is TRBD1 (6 bases). The CDR3 is made up of 12 amino acids. Trimming took 4 bases from V and 6 from J, leaving 10 bases between them. Germline CDR1 SGHRS, CDR2 YFSETQ. CDR3 bases: TGCGCCAGCAGCATGACAGGAGATGGCTACACCTTC. Translation: CASSMTGDGYTF.

CDR3 amino acids: CASSIRGADQPQHF. For the CDR3, the DNA is TGTGCCAGTAGTATAAGAGGGGCGGATCAGCCCCAGCATTTT. This rearrangement joins TRBV19 to TRBJ1-5; D might be TRBD1 (5 bases). Germline values: CDR1 LNHDA, CDR2 SQIVND (reference sequence). The V end lost 2 bases, the J end lost 5 bases, and 10 bases lay between the germline ends. The CDR3 has 14 residues.

This clone was seen more than once but under ten times. Other DNA sequences within the sample encode an identical CDR3. The V and J genes are TRBV7-2 and TRBJ2-3; D is perhaps TRBD1 or TRBD2 (6 bases each). This CDR3 comprises 13 residues. V shed 5 bases and J shed 2 bases, with 8 bases lying between them. CDR1 SGHTA and CDR2 FQGNSA come from the germline V gene. CDR3 sequence (DNA): TGTGCCAGCAGCCCGGGGGCCACAGATACGCAGTATTTT. Its translation is CASSPGATDTQYF.

This clone was observed a few times. V gene TRBV5-1 combines with J gene TRBJ2-3; D is ambiguous. The CDR3 extends over 15 amino acids. From germline, CDR1 is SGHRS and CDR2 YFSETQ. V lost 0 bases to trimming and J lost 2 bases, with 10 bases between them. The CDR3 nucleotides are TGCGCCAGCAGCTTGGGGTATGCGATCACAGATACGCAGTATTTT. This sequence encodes CASSLGYAITDTQYF.

The chain couples TRBV6-5 to TRBJ1-2; D remains ambiguous. The germline V gene encodes CDR1 MNHEY and CDR2 SVGAGI. CDR3 length: 12 residues. Trimming stripped 10 bases from V and 3 bases from J, with 12 bases between. This CDR3 is CATAEEYYGYTF. CDR3 sequence (DNA): TGTGCCACTGCTGAGGAGTACTATGGCTACACCTTC.

This clone has only a few counts. The CDR3 spells CATRIRLEAFF. The CDR3 DNA reads TGTGCCACTCGGATACGACTTGAAGCTTTCTTT. The chain employs TRBV2 and TRBJ1-1, with D unresolved. V shed 10 bases and J shed 7 bases, with 13 bases lying between them. Germline V gives CDR1 SNHLY, CDR2 FYNNEI. This CDR3 contains 11 residues.

This clone was counted a few times. The rearrangement uses TRBV18 and TRBJ1-5; no reliable D call. Germline values: CDR1 KGHSH, CDR2 LQKENI. Trimming left V 6 bases short and J 0 bases short, with 3 bases between. The CDR3 length is 12 residues. Here the CDR3 DNA reads TGTGCCAGCTCCCTTAGCAATCAGCCCCAGCATTTT. This codes for CASSLSNQPQHF.

This clone was picked up a small number of times. The genes are TRBV5-4 and TRBJ2-3; D unresolved. Between the trimmed V and J ends, which lost 4 bases and 6 bases, there was a span of 15 bases. From germline, CDR1 is SGHNT and CDR2 YYREEE (reference sequence). This CDR3 comprises 14 residues. CDR3 residues: CASSHRRSLDTQYF. CDR3 nucleotides: TGTGCCAGCAGCCATCGGCGATCGCTGGATACGCAGTATTTT.

This clone was picked up a small number of times. The CDR3 DNA follows: TGTGCCAGCAGCTACGGGGCGCCCGAGCAGTTCTTC. As protein: CASSYGAPEQFF. The chain is built from TRBV4-2 and TRBJ2-1; the D call may be TRBD1 or TRBD2 (5 bases each). The CDR3 length is 12 residues. V was trimmed by 5 bases and J by 10 bases, leaving 12 bases between them. Germline V gives CDR1 LGHNA, CDR2 YNFKEQ.

The V call is TRBV29-1, the J call TRBJ1-2; TRBD1 might be the D (6 bases). V was pared by 6 bases and J by 7 bases, with 15 bases between. Germline V gene data show CDR1 as SQVTM and CDR2 as ANQGSEA. CDR3 length: 12 amino acids. CDR3 amino acids: CSVLGRGSGYTF. As DNA, the CDR3 is TGCAGCGTGCTTGGCAGGGGTAGTGGCTACACCTTC.

Only a few counts were recorded for this clone. This chain connects TRBV7-2 to TRBJ2-4; D is unclear. Germline-derived CDR1 and CDR2 are SGHTA and FQGNSA. V lost 2 bases, J lost 9 bases, and 8 bases lay in between. The CDR3 covers 12 residues. The CDR3 region is CASSLLDSIQYF. CDR3 coding DNA: TGTGCCAGCAGCTTACTGGATTCCATTCAGTACTTC.

This chain uses TRBV2 with TRBJ2-1; possibly TRBD2 for D (6 bases). Trimming stripped 3 bases from V and 6 bases from J, with 15 bases between. The CDR3 length is 15 residues. Germline CDR1 and CDR2: SNHLY and FYNNEI. The CDR3 loop is CASSDPRELANEQFF. As DNA, the CDR3 is TGTGCCAGCAGTGACCCCCGGGAGTTAGCCAATGAGCAGTTCTTC.

This clone has only a few counts. This rearrangement joins TRBV19 to TRBJ1-1, with 7 bases matching TRBD1. The germline V gene has CDR1 LNHDA and CDR2 SQIVND (reference sequence). The ends lost 7 bases at V and 1 base at J; junction bases unmatched: 6. The length of the CDR3 is 14 residues. CDR3 DNA: TGTGCCAGTACCGATAGACAGGGGAACACTGAAGCTTTCTTT. As protein: CASTDRQGNTEAFF. The full variable domain, its missing parts supplied by reference TRBV19 and TRBJ1-1, is DGGITQSPKYLFRKEGQNVTLSCEQNLNHDAMYWYRQDPGQGLRLIYYSQIVNDFQKGDIAEGYSVSREKKESFPLTVTSAQKNPTAFYLCASTDRQGNTEAFFGQGTRLTVV.

The chain links TRBV29-1 to TRBJ2-5; 7 nucleotides match TRBD1. The germline V gene has CDR1 SQVTM and CDR2 ANQGSEA. CDR3 length: 14 residues. V lost 4 bases to trimming and J lost 5 bases; unmatched junction nucleotides: 10. CDR3 bases: TGCAGCGTTGTCAGACAGGGCGGTGGGGAGACCCAGTACTTC. Translation: CSVVRQGGGETQYF.

This clone was detected only a few times. The V call is TRBV7-3, the J call TRBJ2-7; D remains unclear. Trimming stripped 5 bases from V and 6 bases from J, with 20 bases between. The CDR3 sequence is 15 residues long. Per the germline V gene, CDR1 is SGHTA and CDR2 is FQGTGA. The CDR3 sequence is CASSLTRNSPGEQYF. In DNA, the CDR3 is TGTGCCAGCAGCCTGACAAGGAACTCCCCCGGCGAGCAGTACTTC.

In its sample, this clone was seen a few times. The rearrangement uses TRBV30 and TRBJ1-2; 9 nucleotides align to TRBD1. The length of the CDR3 is 13 residues. The germline V gene encodes CDR1 GTSNPN and CDR2 SVGIG (reference sequence). V was pared by 3 bases and J by 8 bases, with 7 bases of the junction left unmatched. CDR3 bases: TGTGCCTGGAGGGGACAGGGATATCTCGGCTACACCTTC. Translating it yields CAWRGQGYLGYTF.

In this sample, this clone turned up a few times. The chain uses TRBV2 and TRBJ2-1; a weak D match, TRBD2 (5 bases). V gave up 7 bases and J gave up 2 bases, with 9 bases separating them. Germline V gene sequence: CDR1 SNHLY, CDR2 FYNNEI. The CDR3 runs to 13 residues. The CDR3 bases are TGTGCCAGCACTAGGACTGCCTACAATGAGCAGTTCTTC. Translating gives CASTRTAYNEQFF.

CDR3 sequence: CASSLRTPWETQYF. In nucleotides, the CDR3 is TGCGCCAGCAGCCTAAGGACCCCGTGGGAGACCCAGTACTTC. This rearrangement joins TRBV5-1 to TRBJ2-5; D unclear. Germline-derived CDR1 and CDR2 are SGHRS and YFSETQ. V dropped 4 bases and J dropped 5 bases, with 15 bases sitting between them. The CDR3 contains 14 residues.

The rearrangement links TRBV2 to TRBJ2-7; 10 bases align to TRBD1. The CDR3 length is 14 residues. Trimming took 8 bases from V and 1 from J; bases not matched to a gene: 5. The germline V gene has CDR1 SNHLY and CDR2 FYNNEI. The CDR3: CASFPDRGSYEQYF. The DNA for the CDR3 is TGTGCCAGCTTTCCGGACAGGGGGTCCTACGAGCAGTACTTC.

V gene TRBV30 combines with J gene TRBJ1-6; D is possibly TRBD1 (6 bases). V was shortened by 1 base and J by 7 bases, with 14 bases between the two germline ends. Germline V gene data show CDR1 as GTSNPN and CDR2 as SVGIG (reference sequence). CDR3 length: 15 residues. In DNA form, the CDR3 reads TGTGCCTGGAGTGAGCAATCAGGGGTGAATTCACCCCTCCACTTT. Translating gives CAWSEQSGVNSPLHF.

In its sample, this clone was seen a few times. This sequence joins TRBV30 and TRBJ2-2; D is undetermined. The V gene's germline CDR1 is GTSNPN and CDR2 SVGIG (reference sequence). V was trimmed by 0 bases and J by 5 bases, leaving 7 bases between them. This CDR3 region has 13 residues. CDR3 sequence: CAWSVASTGELFF. The CDR3 DNA sequence: TGTGCCTGGAGTGTCGCGTCTACCGGGGAGCTGTTTTTT.

The chain links TRBV5-4 to TRBJ1-5; TRBD1 is a possible D gene (6 bases). Per the germline V gene, CDR1 is SGHNT and CDR2 is YYREEE (reference sequence). This CDR3 has 13 amino acids. V lost 1 base to trimming and J lost 7 bases, with 9 bases between them. CDR3 DNA: TGTGCCAGCAGCTTGAACAGGGACCAGCCCCAGCATTTT. Amino acids: CASSLNRDQPQHF. Full variable domain (remainder filled in from reference TRBV5-4 and TRBJ1-5): ETGVTQSPTHLIKTRGQQVTLRCSSQSGHNTVSWYQQALGQGPQFIFQYYREEENGRGNFPPRFSGLQFPNYSSELNVNALELDDSALYLCASSLNRDQPQHFGDGTRLSIL.

This CDR3 is CASSRQGSTDTQYF. The CDR3 coding sequence is TGTGCCAGCAGCCGACAGGGGAGCACAGATACGCAGTATTTT. This chain joins TRBV7-3 and TRBJ2-3; 8 positions agree with TRBD1. This CDR3 is 14 amino acids long. The V and J ends lost 5 bases and 0 bases, in that order; junction bases with no gene match: 1. Germline lookup yields CDR1 SGHTA and CDR2 FQGTGA.

The chain carries TRBV10-3 and TRBJ2-1, with a tentative D call TRBD2 (6 bases). Trimming left V 7 bases short and J 9 bases short, with 19 bases between. The CDR3 covers 14 residues. Germline V gene lookup returns CDR1 ENHRY and CDR2 SYGVKD. The CDR3 bases are TGTGCCATCAAAGGTGGGGGGAAGCTCAGTGAGCAGTTCTTC. Translation: CAIKGGGKLSEQFF.